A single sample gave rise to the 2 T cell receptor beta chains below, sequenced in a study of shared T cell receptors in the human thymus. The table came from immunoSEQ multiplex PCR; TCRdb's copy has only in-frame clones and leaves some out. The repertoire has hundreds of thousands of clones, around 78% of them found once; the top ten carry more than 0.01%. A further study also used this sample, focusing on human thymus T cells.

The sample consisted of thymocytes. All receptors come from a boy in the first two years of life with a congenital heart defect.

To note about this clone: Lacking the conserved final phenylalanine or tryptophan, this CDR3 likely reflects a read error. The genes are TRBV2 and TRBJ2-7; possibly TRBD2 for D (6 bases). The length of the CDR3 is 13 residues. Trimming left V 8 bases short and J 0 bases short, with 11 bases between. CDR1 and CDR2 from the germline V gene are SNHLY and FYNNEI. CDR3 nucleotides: TGTGCCAGCCGTCTCGGGAGCTCCTACGAGCAGTACCTC. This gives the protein CASRLGSSYEQYL.

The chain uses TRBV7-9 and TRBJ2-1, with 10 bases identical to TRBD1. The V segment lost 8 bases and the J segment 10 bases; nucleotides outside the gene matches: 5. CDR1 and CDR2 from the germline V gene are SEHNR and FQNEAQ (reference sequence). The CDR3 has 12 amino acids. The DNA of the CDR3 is TGTGCCAGCGACAGGGGGCTTGACGAGCAGTTCTTC. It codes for CASDRGLDEQFF.